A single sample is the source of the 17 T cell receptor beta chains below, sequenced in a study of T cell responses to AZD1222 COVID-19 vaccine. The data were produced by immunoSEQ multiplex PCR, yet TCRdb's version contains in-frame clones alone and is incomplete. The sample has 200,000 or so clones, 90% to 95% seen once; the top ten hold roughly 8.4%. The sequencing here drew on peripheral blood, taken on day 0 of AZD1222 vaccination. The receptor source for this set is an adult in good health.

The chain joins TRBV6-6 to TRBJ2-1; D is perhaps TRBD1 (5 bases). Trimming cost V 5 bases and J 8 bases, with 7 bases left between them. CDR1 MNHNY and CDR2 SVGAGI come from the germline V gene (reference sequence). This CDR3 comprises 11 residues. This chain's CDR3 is CASSPRDEQFF. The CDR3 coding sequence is TGTGCCAGCAGTCCCAGGGATGAGCAGTTCTTC.

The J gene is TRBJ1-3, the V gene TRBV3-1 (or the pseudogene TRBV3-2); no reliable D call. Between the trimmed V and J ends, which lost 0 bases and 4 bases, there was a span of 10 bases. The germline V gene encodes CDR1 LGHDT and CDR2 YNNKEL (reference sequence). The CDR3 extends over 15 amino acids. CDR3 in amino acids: CASSQDHSLGNTIYF. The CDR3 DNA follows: TGTGCCAGCAGCCAAGATCACTCCCTGGGAAACACCATATATTTT.

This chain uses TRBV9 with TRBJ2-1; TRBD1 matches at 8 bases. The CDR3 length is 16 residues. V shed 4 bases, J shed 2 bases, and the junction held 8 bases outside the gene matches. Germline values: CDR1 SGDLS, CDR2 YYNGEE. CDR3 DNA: TGTGCCAGCAGCTCATGGGACAGGATCACCTACAATGAGCAGTTCTTC. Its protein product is CASSSWDRITYNEQFF.

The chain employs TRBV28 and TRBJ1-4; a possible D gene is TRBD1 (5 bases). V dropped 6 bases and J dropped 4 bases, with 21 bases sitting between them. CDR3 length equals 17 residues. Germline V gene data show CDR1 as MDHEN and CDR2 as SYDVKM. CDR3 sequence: CASSLALGQGSNEKLFF. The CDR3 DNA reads TGTGCCAGCAGCCTCGCCCTCGGGCAGGGAAGTAATGAAAAACTGTTTTTT.

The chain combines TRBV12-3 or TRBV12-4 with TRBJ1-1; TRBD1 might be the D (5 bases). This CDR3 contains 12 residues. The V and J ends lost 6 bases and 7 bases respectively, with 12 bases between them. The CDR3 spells CASRIDSNEAFF. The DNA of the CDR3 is TGTGCCAGCAGAATAGACAGTAATGAAGCTTTCTTT.

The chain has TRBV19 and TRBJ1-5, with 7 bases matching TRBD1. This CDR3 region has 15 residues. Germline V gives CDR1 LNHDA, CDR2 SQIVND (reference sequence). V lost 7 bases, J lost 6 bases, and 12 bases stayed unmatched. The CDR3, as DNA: TGTGCCAGTACTCATTCGACAGGGACGGGTCAGCCCCAGCATTTT. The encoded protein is CASTHSTGTGQPQHF.

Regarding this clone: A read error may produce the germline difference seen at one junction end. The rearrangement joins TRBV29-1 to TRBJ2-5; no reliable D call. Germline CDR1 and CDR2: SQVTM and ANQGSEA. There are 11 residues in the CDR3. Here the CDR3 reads CSLWVQGTQYF. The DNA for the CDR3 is TGCAGCTTATGGGTTCAAGGGACCCAGTACTTC.

CDR3 sequence reads: CASSSFATGNYEQYF. The CDR3 coding sequence is TGTGCCAGCAGCTCCTTCGCGACAGGGAACTACGAGCAGTACTTC. The chain uses TRBV27 and TRBJ2-7; 7 bases match TRBD1. This CDR3 is 15 amino acids long. V lost 6 bases to trimming and J lost 3 bases; unmatched junction nucleotides: 11. Germline V gives CDR1 MNHEY, CDR2 SMNVEV (reference sequence).

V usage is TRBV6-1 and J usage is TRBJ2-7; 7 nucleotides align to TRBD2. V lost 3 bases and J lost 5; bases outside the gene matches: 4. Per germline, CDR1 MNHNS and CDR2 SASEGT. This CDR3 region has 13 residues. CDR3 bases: TGTGCCAGCAGTGAGACTAGCTTCCACGAGCAGTACTTC. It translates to CASSETSFHEQYF.

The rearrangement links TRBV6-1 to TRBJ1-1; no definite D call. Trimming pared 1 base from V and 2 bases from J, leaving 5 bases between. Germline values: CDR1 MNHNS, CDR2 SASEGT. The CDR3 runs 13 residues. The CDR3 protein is CASSEGPNTEAFF. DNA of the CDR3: TGTGCCAGCAGTGAAGGACCTAACACTGAAGCTTTCTTT.

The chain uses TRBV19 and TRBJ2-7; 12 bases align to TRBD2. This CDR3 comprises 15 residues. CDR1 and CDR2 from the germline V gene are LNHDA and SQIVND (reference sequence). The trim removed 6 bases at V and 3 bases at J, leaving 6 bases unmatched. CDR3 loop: CASRSGTSGLYEQYF. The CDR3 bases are TGTGCCAGTAGATCCGGGACTAGCGGGCTCTACGAGCAGTACTTC.

The CDR3 DNA reads TGTGCCAGCGGGCAGGTCAACTATGGCTACACCTTC. Encoded protein: CASGQVNYGYTF. The rearrangement links TRBV2 to TRBJ1-2; D unclear. The germline gives CDR1 SNHLY, CDR2 FYNNEI. The CDR3 runs to 12 residues. Trimming cost V 8 bases and J 2 bases, with 9 bases left between them.

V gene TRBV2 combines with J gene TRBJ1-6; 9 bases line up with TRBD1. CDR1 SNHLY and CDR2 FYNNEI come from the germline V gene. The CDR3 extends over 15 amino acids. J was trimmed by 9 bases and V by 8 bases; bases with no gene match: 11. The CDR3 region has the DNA TGTGCCAGCTCGACAGGGGGATTAGGGGTTTCACCCCTCCACTTT. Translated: CASSTGGLGVSPLHF.

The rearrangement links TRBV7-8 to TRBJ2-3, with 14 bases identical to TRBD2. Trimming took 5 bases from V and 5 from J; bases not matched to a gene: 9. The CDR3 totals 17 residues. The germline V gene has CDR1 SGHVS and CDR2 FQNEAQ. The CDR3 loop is CASSPPGLAGVIDTQYF. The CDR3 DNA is TGTGCCAGCAGCCCCCCGGGACTAGCGGGAGTTATAGATACGCAGTATTTT.

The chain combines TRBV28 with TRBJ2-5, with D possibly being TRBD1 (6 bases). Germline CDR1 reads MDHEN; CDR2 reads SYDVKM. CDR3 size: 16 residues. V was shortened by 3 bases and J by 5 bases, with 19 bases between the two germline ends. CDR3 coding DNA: TGTGCCAGCAGTTTCGCCGACAGGTCAGCCATGGAGACCCAGTACTTC. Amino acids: CASSFADRSAMETQYF.

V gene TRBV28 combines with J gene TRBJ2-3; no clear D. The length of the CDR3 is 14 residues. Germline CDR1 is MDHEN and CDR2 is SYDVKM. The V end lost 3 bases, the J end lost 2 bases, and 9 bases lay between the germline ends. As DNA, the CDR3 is TGTGCCAGCAGTTTGGTGGGTTTCACAGATACGCAGTATTTT. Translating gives CASSLVGFTDTQYF.

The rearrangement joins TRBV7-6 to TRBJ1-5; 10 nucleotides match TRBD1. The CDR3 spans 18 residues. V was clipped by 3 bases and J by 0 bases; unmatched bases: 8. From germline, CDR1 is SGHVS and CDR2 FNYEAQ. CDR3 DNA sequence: TGTGCCAGCAGCTTCAAACCCGGGACAGGGGATAGCAATCAGCCCCAGCATTTT. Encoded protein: CASSFKPGTGDSNQPQHF. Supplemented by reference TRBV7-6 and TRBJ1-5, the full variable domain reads GAGVSQSPRYKVTKRGQDVALRCDPISGHVSLYWYRQALGQGPEFLTYFNYEAQQDKSGLPNDRFSAERPEGSISTLTIQRTEQRDSAMYRCASSFKPGTGDSNQPQHFGDGTRLSIL.